One T cell receptor (beta chain) is described in this entry. Its antigen remains unknown. V trimming: 4 bases; J trimming: 3 bases; junction bases outside the gene matches: 7. The CDR3 consists of 14 residues. CDR1 is SGDLS and CDR2 is YYNGEE in the germline V gene. TCRdb reprocessed the 5' RACE reads via MiXCR and lists one record per CDR3 protein. The data hold 90,000 to 120,000 distinct CDR3 sequences, with around 24% observed a single time. This sample stems from a study of CD8 T cells in ankylosing spondylitis. Study-level results: Made up of eight highly homologous variants, a TCR beta motif appeared characteristic of ankylosing spondylitis blood.

Material: synovial fluid, either unsorted or a sorted T cell fraction (not recorded which). The gene calls are TRBV9 and TRBJ2-7; TRBD2 matches 7 bases. The receptor was derived from a male donor with ankylosing spondylitis. CDR3 coding DNA: TGTGCCAGCAGCCCGCGACTAGCATTCTACGAGCAGTACTTC. This gives the protein CASSPRLAFYEQYF. The full variable domain, with the rest looked up from reference TRBV9 and TRBJ2-7, is DSGVTQTPKHLITATGQRVTLRCSPRSGDLSVYWYQQSLDQGLQFLIQYYNGEERAKGNILERFSAQQFPDLHSELNLSSLELGDSALYFCASSPRLAFYEQYFGPGTRLTVT.